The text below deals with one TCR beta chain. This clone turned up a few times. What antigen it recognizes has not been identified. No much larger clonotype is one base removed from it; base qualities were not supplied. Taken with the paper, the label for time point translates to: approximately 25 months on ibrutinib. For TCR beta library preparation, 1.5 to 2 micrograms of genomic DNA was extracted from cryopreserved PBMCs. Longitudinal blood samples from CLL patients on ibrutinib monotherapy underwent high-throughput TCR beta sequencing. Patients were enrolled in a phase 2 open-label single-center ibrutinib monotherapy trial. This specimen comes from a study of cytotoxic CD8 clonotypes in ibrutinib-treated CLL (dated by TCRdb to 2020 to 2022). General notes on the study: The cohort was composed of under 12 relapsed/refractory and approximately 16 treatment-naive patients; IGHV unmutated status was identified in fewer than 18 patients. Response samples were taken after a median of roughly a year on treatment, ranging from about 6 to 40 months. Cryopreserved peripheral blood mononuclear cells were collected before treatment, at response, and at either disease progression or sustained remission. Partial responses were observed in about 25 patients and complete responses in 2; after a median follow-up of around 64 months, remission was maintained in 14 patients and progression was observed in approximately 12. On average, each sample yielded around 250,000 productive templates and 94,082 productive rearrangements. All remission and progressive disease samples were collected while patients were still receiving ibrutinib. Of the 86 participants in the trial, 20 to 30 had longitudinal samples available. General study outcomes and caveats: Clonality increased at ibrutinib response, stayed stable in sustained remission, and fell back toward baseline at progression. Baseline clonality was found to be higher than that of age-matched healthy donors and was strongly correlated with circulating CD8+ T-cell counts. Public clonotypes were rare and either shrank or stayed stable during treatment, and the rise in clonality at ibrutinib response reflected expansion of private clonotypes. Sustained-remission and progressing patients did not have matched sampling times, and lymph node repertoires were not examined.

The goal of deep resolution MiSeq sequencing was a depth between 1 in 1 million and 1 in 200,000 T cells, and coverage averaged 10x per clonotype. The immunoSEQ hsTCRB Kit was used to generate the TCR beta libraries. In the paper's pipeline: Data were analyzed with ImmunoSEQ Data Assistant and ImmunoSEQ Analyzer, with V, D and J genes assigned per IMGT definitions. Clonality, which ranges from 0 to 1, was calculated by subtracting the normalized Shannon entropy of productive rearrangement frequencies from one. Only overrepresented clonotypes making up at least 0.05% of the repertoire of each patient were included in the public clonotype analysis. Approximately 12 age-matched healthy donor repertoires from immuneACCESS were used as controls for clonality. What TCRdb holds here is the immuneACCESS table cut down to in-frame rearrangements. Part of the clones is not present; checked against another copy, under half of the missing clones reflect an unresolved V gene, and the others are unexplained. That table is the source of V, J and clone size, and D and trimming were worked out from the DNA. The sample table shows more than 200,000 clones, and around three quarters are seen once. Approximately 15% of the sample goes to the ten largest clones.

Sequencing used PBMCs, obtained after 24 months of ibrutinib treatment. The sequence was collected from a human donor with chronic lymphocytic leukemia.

The DNA sequence is given as TGCGCCAGCAGCCAAGATAGGGGGGGCAGGAATGAGCAGTTCTTC. Its protein reads: CASSQDRGGRNEQFF. Rearrangement joined TRBV4-3 to TRBJ2-1; possibly the D gene is TRBD2, per 7 matching bases. V drops 0 bases and J drops 7 bases, leaving 13 bases in between. CDR1 LGHNA and CDR2 YSLEER are derived from the germline V gene. The CDR3 goes from the cysteine to the phenylalanine over 15 residues. This entry keeps only the CDR3 DNA: 45 bases, framed from base 1.